This T cell receptor beta chain was sequenced during a study of T cell responses to AZD1222 COVID-19 vaccine. Across the study: Analysis merged second doses at about 4 or about 12 weeks. Broader study findings: Repertoire collection took place solely once the T cell response had peaked.

Produced via immunoSEQ multiplex PCR; TCRdb's table is partial and in-frame only. The data contain fewer than 150,000 clones, over 85% of them singletons. V was clipped by 3 bases and J by 0 bases, with 15 bases between them. This CDR3 region has 17 residues. The germline V gene encodes CDR1 KGHSH and CDR2 LQKENI. Worth noting for this clone: The antigen remains unidentified.

V usage is TRBV18 and J usage is TRBJ2-1, with a possible D match to TRBD2 (5 bases). The receptor's source is an adult in good health. The sequenced sample was peripheral blood, obtained on day 0 of AZD1222 vaccination. The CDR3 loop reads CASSPRVGRGSYNEQFF. CDR3 DNA sequence: TGTGCCAGCTCACCTCGAGTCGGACGGGGCTCCTACAATGAGCAGTTCTTC.